The sequence of this TCR beta chain was determined in a study of identical twins. Overall study results and limits: Reduced insertions were recorded for abundant cord blood beta clonotypes, with no such pattern in memory repertoires.

The CDR3 length is 18 residues. Trimming cost V 0 bases and J 0 bases, with 15 bases left between them. Germline V gene sequence: CDR1 MNHGY, CDR2 SVAAGI. This clonotype was counted only a few times. Its antigen remains unidentified. TCRdb re-called the 5' RACE reads with MiXCR, one entry per CDR3 protein. The data contain some 500,000 distinct CDR3 sequences, roughly an eighth of them singletons. These data also featured in a second study, about yellow fever vaccine responses in identical twins.

V and J are TRBV6-9 and TRBJ2-1; D gene uncertain. Sequenced: CD4+ T cells sorted from blood. The receptor was derived from a woman between 18 and 29 years old in good health. CDR3 coding DNA: TGTGCCAGCAGTTATTCGGGAATAAAACAGAACTCCTACAATGAGCAGTTCTTC. It yields the protein CASSYSGIKQNSYNEQFF.